This record concerns one TCR beta chain sequence. These data belong to a study of cytomegalovirus exposure and HLA in healthy donors. Primers included in the PCR were 60 Vbeta and 13 Jbeta primers. Generated by immunoSEQ multiplex PCR, the TCRdb table keeps only in-frame clones and is missing some. Of some 120,000 clones listed, 75% to 85% are singletons. Germline V lookup: CDR1 LGHNA, CDR2 YNFKEQ. Losses at the gene ends were 4 bases for V and 4 bases for J; bases not matched to a gene: 5. This CDR3 spans 14 amino acids. V and J are TRBV4-2 and TRBJ2-5; TRBD2 matches at 8 bases. Material for sequencing was PBMCs. The sequence was collected from a man aged 40-50 years in good health and CMV-seronegative. The CDR3 spells CASSPREGLETQYF. The DNA for the CDR3 is TGTGCCAGCAGCCCACGGGAGGGTCTAGAGACCCAGTACTTC.